The sequence of this T cell receptor beta chain was determined in a study of metastatic and nonmetastatic thyroid tumors. The entire patient cohort was treatment-naive prior to thyroid surgery. This clone has a count of ten or more. In the study's own analysis: Built for papillary thyroid cancer, a distant-metastasis classifier drew on CDR3 differences across clinicopathological groups. From the PCR reads, TCRdb re-called clones with MiXCR. None of the V and J calls come from the authors' own analysis; TCRdb made them. The repertoire consists of around 42,000 clones, with about an eighth occurring once and the leading ten covering under 30%. Germline-derived CDR1 and CDR2 are SNHLY and FYNNEI. The V segment lost 3 bases and the J segment 0 bases; nucleotides outside the gene matches: 14. This CDR3 comprises 18 residues.

The sample comprised blood. The clonotype comes from a female donor with papillary thyroid cancer or a benign thyroid nodule (not recorded which). Some clones in this sample may be carry-over from other donors' samples. J is TRBJ2-7 and V is TRBV2; 7 nucleotides align to TRBD2. The CDR3 region has the DNA TGTGCCAGCAGTGACCCCGGGGTGGCTAGCGGAGCCTCCTACGAGCAGTACTTC. Protein sequence: CASSDPGVASGASYEQYF.